The clone carrying this T cell receptor beta chain was found a few times. Just one base apart from a much larger clone, this may be a read error. Starting material for RNA and DNA co-extraction consisted of about 20-30 mg of unsorted bulk tissue. The source of the sample is a study of tumor-infiltrating lymphocytes in primary liver carcinoma. About the research overall: Patients, male and female, were 30 to 69 years old.

The germline CDR1 and CDR2 sequences are SGHRS and YFSETQ. The CDR3 extends over 14 amino acids. Constant-region priming of around 530 ng total RNA yielded TCR beta cDNA. Slightly modified ARM-PCR with three nested multiplex PCR rounds yielded TCR beta libraries. Researchers ran the first two PCR rounds for approximately 9 cycles each with TRBV1-TRBV30 forward primers and a C-beta reverse primer. TCRdb used MiXCR to reprocess the multiplex PCR reads, holding one entry per CDR3 protein. The table records under 110,000 distinct CDR3 sequences, around two thirds of them present only once. This rearrangement joins TRBV5-1 to TRBJ1-2, with D possibly being TRBD1 (6 bases). The TCR originated in a woman in her fifties or sixties with primary liver carcinoma and hepatitis B virus infection. Sequencing was done on a sample of liver tumor tissue from sampling region 2. Subset meaning: tumor region T2, inferior pole. The CDR3: CATSAGDMNYGYTF. Written as DNA, the CDR3 is TGCGCCACCAGCGCAGGGGACATGAACTATGGCTACACCTTC.